This T cell receptor (beta chain) was retrieved from a study of prognosis after radiotherapy for stage I lung cancer. Study details: The authors enrolled stage I non-small cell lung cancer patients between 2018 and January 2019.

With respect to this clonotype: Its antigen is still unknown.

General study points: There was a fall in unique TCR clone counts after stereotactic body radiation therapy, median about 9,200 versus 6,500.

Two-round multiplex PCR amplified TCR beta CDR3 from genomic DNA. Primers were specific to each TRBV and TRBJ gene in first-round PCR. From the multiplex PCR reads, TCRdb called clonotypes with MiXCR, one entry per CDR3 protein. The table has fewer than 50,000 distinct CDR3 sequences, about 24% seen once. Deletions cut 1 base from V and 5 bases from J, with 9 bases between. CDR3 size: 13 residues. The germline V gene has CDR1 SGHNT and CDR2 YYREEE (reference sequence). The specimen comprised PBMCs, sampled before or after stereotactic body radiation therapy (not recorded which). This TCR derives from a donor aged 50 or older with non-small cell lung cancer. This sequence joins TRBV5-4 and TRBJ2-5; maybe TRBD2 (5 bases). CDR3 in amino acids: CASSLNTSETQYF. In DNA, the CDR3 is TGTGCCAGCAGCTTGAACACTAGTGAGACCCAGTACTTC.